The 30 T cell receptor beta chains below come from one sample, sequenced in a study of beta chain features in type 1 diabetes. Every bit of the isolated RNA underwent reverse transcription, so sequencing read expressed TCRB transcripts. Profiling relied on immunoSEQ multiplex PCR, and the TCRdb table lists in-frame clones only, not all of them. The top ten clones hold around 0.56% of a sample with 150,000 or so clones, about 8.1% of them seen once. These receptors are not linked to any known antigen. Overall study results and limits: In every one of the four CD4+ subsets, TCRB CDR3s were moderately but significantly shorter in Type 1 diabetes patients.

Sequenced: central memory CD4+ T cells from blood. The receptors were sampled from a woman between 18 and 29 years old with type 1 diabetes.

The chain links TRBV6-5 to TRBJ1-5, with D perhaps matching TRBD1 (6 bases). Germline CDR1 and CDR2: MNHEY and SVGAGI. Trimming shortened V by 1 base and J by 5 bases, and 6 bases separated the two germline ends. The length of the CDR3 is 13 residues. The CDR3 nucleotides read TGTGCCAGCAGTTACTGGACAGATCAGCCCCAGCATTTT. This sequence encodes CASSYWTDQPQHF.

A few counts support this clone. This chain links TRBV12-5 with TRBJ2-3, with 7 bases fitting TRBD2. Germline V gene sequence: CDR1 LGHNT, CDR2 FRNRAP. V was clipped by 10 bases and J by 3 bases; unmatched bases: 7. The CDR3 runs 13 residues. The CDR3 protein is CATRAGRTDTQYF. The CDR3 DNA reads as TGTGCTACCAGGGCCGGGAGGACAGATACGCAGTATTTT.

V gene TRBV9 combines with J gene TRBJ1-1; D is perhaps TRBD1 (5 bases). The CDR3 consists of 14 residues. V gave up 2 bases and J gave up 3 bases, with 11 bases separating them. CDR1 and CDR2 (germline): SGDLS, YYNGEE. As DNA, the CDR3 is TGTGCCAGCAGCGTTGGGGGGTATGACACTGAAGCTTTCTTT. Translating gives CASSVGGYDTEAFF.

The sample holds a few counts of this clone. The chain combines TRBV11-3 with TRBJ1-2; D call uncertain. CDR3 length: 13 residues. Trimming shortened V by 5 bases and J by 2 bases, and 9 bases separated the two germline ends. The germline CDR1 and CDR2 sequences are SGHNT and YENEEA. CDR3 region: CASSLTVNYGYTF. CDR3 nucleotides: TGTGCCAGCAGCCTCACAGTAAACTATGGCTACACCTTC. Full variable domain (remainder filled in from reference TRBV11-3 and TRBJ1-2): EAGVVQSPRYKIIEKKQPVAFWCNPISGHNTLYWYLQNLGQGPELLIRYENEEAVDDSQLPKDRFSAERLKGVDSTLKIQPAELGDSAVYLCASSLTVNYGYTFGSGTRLTVV.

This clone showed up many times. The chain joins TRBV9 to TRBJ1-3; D gene unclear. Per germline, CDR1 SGDLS and CDR2 YYNGEE. Trimming left V 4 bases short and J 2 bases short, with 7 bases between. This CDR3 is 13 amino acids long. CDR3 DNA: TGTGCCAGCAGCTCCTCTCCTGGAAACACCATATATTTT. Amino acids: CASSSSPGNTIYF.

This clone was seen a few times. The chain links TRBV7-3 to TRBJ2-1; 8 nucleotides agree with TRBD2. Germline loops: CDR1 SGHTA, CDR2 FQGTGA. The J segment lost 0 bases and the V segment lost 5 bases, leaving 3 bases of the junction unmatched. The CDR3 length is 15 residues. The CDR3 region has the DNA TGTGCCAGCAGCCCCAGCGGGAGCTCCTACAATGAGCAGTTCTTC. This translates into CASSPSGSSYNEQFF.

This clone was counted only a few times. The chain employs TRBV28 and TRBJ1-1, with D possibly being TRBD1 (5 bases). The V end lost 6 bases, the J end lost 4 bases, and 18 bases lay between the germline ends. The germline V gene has CDR1 MDHEN and CDR2 SYDVKM. The CDR3 spans 15 residues. The CDR3: CASRSTHQGLTEAFF. The CDR3 bases are TGTGCCAGCAGATCGACCCATCAGGGACTCACTGAAGCTTTCTTT.

The table lists this clone with a few counts. The genes are TRBV23-1 and TRBJ2-7, with 8 bases identical to TRBD1. TRBV23-1 is an open reading frame, and its role is uncertain. V lost 6 bases, J lost 3 bases, and 13 bases stayed unmatched. The CDR3 is made up of 16 amino acids. CDR3: CASSPGWDRPFYEQYF. DNA of the CDR3: TGCGCCAGCAGCCCCGGGTGGGACAGGCCATTCTACGAGCAGTACTTC.

This clone was found a few times. V usage is TRBV4-1 and J usage is TRBJ1-4; D is uncertain. Germline values: CDR1 MGHRA, CDR2 YSYEKL. This CDR3 has 15 amino acids. V lost 4 bases to trimming and J lost 7 bases, with 16 bases between them. The DNA for the CDR3 is TGCGCCAGCAGCCCCTACTCCAGGCGTATTGAAAAACTGTTTTTT. Protein product: CASSPYSRRIEKLFF.

Only a few counts were recorded for this clone. The V call is TRBV5-6, the J call TRBJ2-5; 8 bases fit TRBD1. Germline CDR1 reads SGHDT; CDR2 reads YYEEEE. The CDR3 covers 13 residues. The J segment lost 4 bases and the V segment lost 1 base, leaving 0 bases of the junction unmatched. The CDR3 DNA sequence: TGTGCCAGCAGCTTGACAGGGGGAGAGACCCAGTACTTC. Protein product: CASSLTGGETQYF.

This clone appeared a single time. This chain links TRBV6-5 with TRBJ2-2, with D hard to call. The CDR3 runs 14 residues. Germline V gives CDR1 MNHEY, CDR2 SVGAGI. The V end lost 1 base, the J end lost 6 bases, and 9 bases lay between the germline ends. The CDR3: CASSYFEQAGELFF. The CDR3, as DNA: TGTGCCAGCAGTTACTTCGAGCAAGCCGGGGAGCTGTTTTTT.

J is TRBJ1-2 and V is TRBV11-2; maybe TRBD1 (6 bases). The V gene lost 1 base and the J gene lost 0 bases, with 15 bases spanning the gap. The CDR3 spans 17 residues. Germline-derived CDR1 and CDR2 are SGHAT and FQNNGV. The CDR3 spells CASSLAPTGSSNYGYTF. In DNA form, the CDR3 reads TGTGCCAGCAGCTTAGCCCCCACAGGGAGCTCTAACTATGGCTACACCTTC.

This clone has only a few counts. The chain carries TRBV11-2 and TRBJ2-1; D may be TRBD1 (5 bases). Between the trimmed V and J ends, which lost 6 bases and 8 bases, there was a span of 11 bases. This CDR3 is 12 amino acids long. From germline, CDR1 is SGHAT and CDR2 FQNNGV. CDR3: CASRRGSDEQFF. The DNA of the CDR3 is TGTGCCAGCAGAAGGGGAAGTGATGAGCAGTTCTTC.

The chain is built from TRBV28 and TRBJ1-1; 7 bases line up with TRBD1. CDR3 size: 12 residues. Per the germline V gene, CDR1 is MDHEN and CDR2 is SYDVKM. The CDR3 sequence: CAHRKTGSEAFF. The DNA of the CDR3 is TGTGCGCACCGTAAGACAGGGTCTGAAGCTTTCTTT.

This rearrangement joins TRBV7-2 to TRBJ1-6; no firm D call. The germline V gene encodes CDR1 SGHTA and CDR2 FQGNSA. V dropped 5 bases and J dropped 11 bases, with 10 bases sitting between them. The CDR3 is made up of 12 amino acids. This CDR3 reads CASSRREPPLHF. In DNA, the CDR3 is TGTGCCAGCAGCCGTAGGGAGCCACCCCTCCACTTT. Complete variable domain (other parts from reference TRBV7-2 and TRBJ1-6): GAGVSQSPSNKVTEKGKDVELRCDPISGHTALYWYRQSLGQGLEFLIYFQGNSAPDKSGLPSDRFSAERTGGSVSTLTIQRTQQEDSAVYLCASSRREPPLHFGNGTRLTVT.

This clone was picked up a small number of times. The V and J genes are TRBV14 and TRBJ1-2; D gene ambiguous. Trimming removed 1 base from V and 8 bases from J, with 17 bases in between. This CDR3 is 15 amino acids long. Germline-derived CDR1 and CDR2 are SGHDN and FVKESK. The CDR3 nucleotides are TGTGCCAGCAGCCAAGGGGTAGAGACTTGGAGGGGCTACACCTTC. Translated, it gives CASSQGVETWRGYTF.

The table lists this clone with a few counts. The chain couples TRBV7-2 to TRBJ1-5; no reliable D call. Germline lookup yields CDR1 SGHTA and CDR2 FQGNSA. The CDR3 loop spans 14 amino acids. Trimming took off 3 bases at V and 4 bases at J, with 10 bases between the two ends. The CDR3 region is CASSFGLNNQPQHF. CDR3 DNA: TGTGCCAGCAGCTTTGGGCTGAATAATCAGCCCCAGCATTTT.

Points on this clone: Other DNA sequences in the same sample also yield this CDR3. V gene TRBV5-1 combines with J gene TRBJ2-5, with a tentative D call TRBD1 (5 bases). Looked up from germline, CDR1 is SGHRS and CDR2 is YFSETQ. V was trimmed by 0 bases and J by 5 bases, leaving 11 bases between them. The CDR3 runs 14 residues. The CDR3 DNA is TGCGCCAGCAGCTTGGGTCAGGGTGGGGAGACCCAGTACTTC. Protein sequence: CASSLGQGGETQYF.

This clone was found many times. The genes are TRBV11-3 and TRBJ2-3; D is unclear. This CDR3 has 16 residues. The V gene's germline CDR1 is SGHNT and CDR2 YENEEA. The germline V and J ends were trimmed by 2 bases and 4 bases, with 16 bases remaining between them. CDR3 region: CASSLSTIRASDTQYF. In nucleotides, the CDR3 is TGTGCCAGCAGCTTATCCACCATTAGAGCGTCAGATACGCAGTATTTT.

The J gene is TRBJ1-2, the V gene TRBV9, with D unclear. The V end was cut by 3 bases, the J end by 4 bases, with 7 bases between. The CDR3 has 12 amino acids. Germline CDR1 is SGDLS and CDR2 is YYNGEE. The CDR3 region has the DNA TGTGCCAGCAGCGACACAGTCTATGGCTACACCTTC. It is translated as CASSDTVYGYTF.

The gene calls are TRBV5-1 and TRBJ1-1; a weak D match, TRBD1 (6 bases). The germline gives CDR1 SGHRS, CDR2 YFSETQ. This CDR3 region has 16 residues. V lost 3 bases to trimming and J lost 1 base, with 16 bases between them. The CDR3 DNA is TGCGCCAGCAGCTCTCGCGGGGGGCTAGGGAACACTGAAGCTTTCTTT. It codes for CASSSRGGLGNTEAFF.

The V and J genes are TRBV4-3 and TRBJ2-7, with TRBD2 matching over 11 bases. Looked up from germline, CDR1 is LGHNA and CDR2 is YSLEER. Germline trimming cut 0 bases from V and 4 bases from J; bases unmatched to any gene: 11. This CDR3 region has 18 residues. CDR3 nucleotide sequence: TGCGCCAGCAGCCAAGATCGGATAGCGGGGGGGCCTAGGTACGAGCAGTACTTC. It encodes CASSQDRIAGGPRYEQYF.

This clone was counted ten times or more. V is TRBV15 and J is TRBJ2-4; D perhaps matches TRBD1 (5 bases). Trimming shortened V by 0 bases and J by 8 bases, and 11 bases separated the two germline ends. The CDR3 extends over 14 amino acids. CDR1 is LNHNV, CDR2 YYDKDF, per germline (reference sequence). The chain's CDR3 is CATSRESRADIQYF. The CDR3 nucleotides are TGTGCCACCAGCAGAGAATCCAGGGCGGACATTCAGTACTTC.

This clone was detected a few times. The chain carries TRBV9 and TRBJ2-5, with 8 positions matching TRBD1. The V segment lost 4 bases and the J segment 0 bases; nucleotides outside the gene matches: 2. The CDR3 covers 14 residues. CDR1 SGDLS and CDR2 YYNGEE come from the germline V gene. Here the CDR3 DNA reads TGTGCCAGCAGCTACAGGGGGGACCAAGAGACCCAGTACTTC. It translates to CASSYRGDQETQYF.

In this sample, this clone turned up a few times. The V gene is TRBV9, the J gene TRBJ2-2, with D hard to call. CDR1 and CDR2 (germline): SGDLS, YYNGEE. V gave up 1 base and J gave up 1 base, with 8 bases separating them. This CDR3 has 15 amino acids. The CDR3: CASSVPPGNTGELFF. In nucleotides, the CDR3 is TGTGCCAGCAGCGTACCGCCCGGGAACACCGGGGAGCTGTTTTTT.

The V call is TRBV7-9, the J call TRBJ2-3; TRBD1 agrees at 8 bases. After removal of 2 bases from V and 6 bases from J, the junction contained 7 bases not matched to a gene. The germline V gene has CDR1 SEHNR and CDR2 FQNEAQ (reference sequence). There are 15 residues in the CDR3. The CDR3 reads CASSLNLGQGDTQYF. The DNA of the CDR3 is TGTGCCAGCAGCTTAAACCTCGGACAGGGTGATACGCAGTATTTT.

This clone appeared a few times. This chain links TRBV29-1 with TRBJ2-1; 8 bases align to TRBD2. The CDR3 is 18 residues long. Germline CDR1 SQVTM, CDR2 ANQGSEA. J gave up 0 bases and V 7 bases, and 17 bases lay outside the gene matches. CDR3 DNA: TGCAGCGCCTCCGGGGGGGTAGCGGGACGGGGCTCCTACAATGAGCAGTTCTTC. It codes for CSASGGVAGRGSYNEQFF.

This clone was observed a handful of times. The chain links TRBV27 to TRBJ2-5, with 8 bases that match TRBD1. This CDR3 is built from 18 residues. V lost 5 bases and J lost 1; bases outside the gene matches: 15. Germline CDR1 is MNHEY and CDR2 is SMNVEV (reference sequence). Written as DNA, the CDR3 is TGTGCCAGCAGTCCTTTAAGACGGACAGGGTACGGCCAAGAGACCCAGTACTTC. It yields the protein CASSPLRRTGYGQETQYF.

This clone has a handful of counts. The CDR3 DNA reads as TGTGCCAGCAGTACCGGGACAGGGGGGTCGTGGGAGCAGTTCTTC. Its translation: CASSTGTGGSWEQFF. The chain combines TRBV27 with TRBJ2-1; TRBD1 matches at 11 bases. There are 15 residues in the CDR3. The germline V gene encodes CDR1 MNHEY and CDR2 SMNVEV (reference sequence). The junction had 10 bases not matched to a gene; V was cut back by 5 bases and J by 10 bases.

A few counts support this clone. As DNA, the CDR3 is TGTGCCAGCAGCCCTACTTCGGGACAGGGGTACGAGCAGTACTTC. Amino acid sequence: CASSPTSGQGYEQYF. V and J are TRBV7-2 and TRBJ2-7; 10 nucleotides match TRBD1. CDR1 is SGHTA, CDR2 FQGNSA, per germline. CDR3 length equals 15 residues. Unmatched junction bases numbered 8, after V lost 5 bases and J lost 4 bases.